The entry below gives a single T cell receptor beta chain sequence along with its context. Original processing notes: Building a distant-metastasis classifier for papillary thyroid cancer drew on CDR3 differences across clinicopathological groups. TCRdb re-clonotyped the PCR reads via MiXCR. TCRdb's processing, not the authors' own work, is the source of the V and J calls. The sample contains around 37,000 clones, around 24% of which appear only once. The data derive from a study of metastatic and nonmetastatic thyroid tumors. Study-wide context: Malignant and benign thyroid patients had repertoires compared in peripheral blood and tumor or nodule tissue.

Nobody among the patients had been given any treatment before thyroid surgery. V was clipped by 5 bases and J by 6 bases, with 11 bases between them. The CDR3 is made up of 12 amino acids. The sample taken for sequencing was tumor tissue. This TCR was sampled from a female donor with papillary thyroid cancer or a benign thyroid nodule (not recorded which). Some clones in this sample may be carry-over from other donors' samples. This sequence joins TRBV12-3 or TRBV12-4 and TRBJ2-7; D may be TRBD1 or TRBD2 (5 bases each). As DNA, the CDR3 is TGTGCCAGCAGTACGGGACCGTTCGAGCAGTACTTC. Translating it yields CASSTGPFEQYF.